This TCR beta chain was sequenced during a study of T cell responses to AZD1222 COVID-19 vaccine. General observations from the study: At study baseline, merely several AZD1222 recipients were seropositive.

This clone was counted once. The antigen is not known. Produced via immunoSEQ multiplex PCR; TCRdb's table is partial and in-frame only. The sample records around 70,000 clones, approximately 81% being singletons. V lost 5 bases, J lost 8 bases, and 7 bases stayed unmatched. This CDR3 has 13 residues. The germline CDR1 and CDR2 sequences are SGHAT and FQNNGV. The chain combines TRBV11-2 with TRBJ1-2; 8 bases agree with TRBD1. The source is an adult in good health. The starting material was peripheral blood, obtained on day 0 of AZD1222 vaccination. The CDR3 nucleotides read TGTGCCAGCAGCGCCAGGGGGCAGGGGGGCTACACCTTC. It specifies CASSARGQGGYTF. Filled out from reference TRBV11-2 and TRBJ1-2, the complete variable domain reads EAGVAQSPRYKIIEKRQSVAFWCNPISGHATLYWYQQILGQGPKLLIQFQNNGVVDDSQLPKDRFSAERLKGVDSTLKIQPAKLEDSAVYLCASSARGQGGYTFGSGTRLTVV.